One and the same sample provided the 6 T cell receptor beta chains below, sequenced in a study of control samples from healthy donors and cancer patients. Repertoires were generated with immunoSEQ multiplex PCR, while TCRdb's copy carries only in-frame clones and drops some. The sample lists 70,000 to 75,000 clones; around 92% were seen once. The sample was PBMCs. The source of these receptors is a man between 60 and 75 years old with lung cancer.

This clone has just one count. The gene calls are TRBV4-1 and TRBJ1-2, with TRBD1 as a possible D gene (5 bases). Per germline, CDR1 MGHRA and CDR2 YSYEKL. V gave up 0 bases and J gave up 0 bases, with 14 bases separating them. The CDR3 sequence is 17 residues long. The CDR3 here is CASSQDTGTDANYGYTF. CDR3 in DNA: TGCGCCAGCAGCCAAGATACAGGCACCGACGCTAACTATGGCTACACCTTC.

This clone was counted only a few times. The J gene is TRBJ1-1, the V gene TRBV2; no definite D call. From germline, CDR1 is SNHLY and CDR2 FYNNEI. Between the trimmed V and J ends, which lost 11 bases and 3 bases, there was a span of 16 bases. This CDR3 is 13 amino acids long. The CDR3 sequence: CAGEWGGDTEAFF. In DNA, the CDR3 is TGTGCCGGAGAGTGGGGAGGCGACACTGAAGCTTTCTTT.

This clone was detected only once. This chain uses TRBV11-2 with TRBJ2-1; 9 bases are a match to TRBD2. The CDR3 is made up of 15 amino acids. Looked up from germline, CDR1 is SGHAT and CDR2 is FQNNGV. The V gene end was trimmed by 8 bases and the J gene end by 4 bases; junction bases not matched to a gene: 9. The CDR3 loop is CASDPGTSRYNEQFF. In DNA form, the CDR3 reads TGTGCCAGCGACCCAGGGACTAGCAGATACAATGAGCAGTTCTTC. The full variable domain, completed using reference TRBV11-2 and TRBJ2-1, is EAGVAQSPRYKIIEKRQSVAFWCNPISGHATLYWYQQILGQGPKLLIQFQNNGVVDDSQLPKDRFSAERLKGVDSTLKIQPAKLEDSAVYLCASDPGTSRYNEQFFGPGTRLTVL.

Worth noting for this clone: Other DNA sequences within the sample encode an identical CDR3. This rearrangement joins TRBV3-1 (or the pseudogene TRBV3-2) to TRBJ1-3, with D perhaps matching TRBD1 (5 bases). V lost 1 base, J lost 4 bases, and 11 bases lay in between. The germline V gene has CDR1 LGHDT and CDR2 YNNKEL (reference sequence). This CDR3 region has 15 residues. The CDR3 loop reads CASSQGAGPGNTIYF. For the CDR3, the DNA is TGTGCCAGCAGCCAAGGGGCAGGGCCCGGAAACACCATATATTTT.

This chain connects TRBV5-6 to TRBJ2-3; 10 nucleotides match TRBD2. Looked up from germline, CDR1 is SGHDT and CDR2 is YYEEEE. This CDR3 region has 16 residues. The V gene end was trimmed by 1 base and the J gene end by 5 bases; junction bases not matched to a gene: 7. DNA of the CDR3: TGTGCCAGCAGCTTGCTAGCGGGGGCCTCCCTAGATACGCAGTATTTT. Encoded protein: CASSLLAGASLDTQYF. Based on the CDR3 plus reference TRBV5-6 and TRBJ2-3, the full variable domain is DAGVTQSPTHLIKTRGQQVTLRCSPKSGHDTVSWYQQALGQGPQFIFQYYEEEERQRGNFPDRFSGHQFPNYSSELNVNALLLGDSALYLCASSLLAGASLDTQYFGPGTRLTVL.

This clone was found a few times. The V call is TRBV4-2, the J call TRBJ2-1; D is unclear. This CDR3 is 15 amino acids long. Trimming shortened V by 0 bases and J by 3 bases, and 9 bases separated the two germline ends. Germline V gene lookup returns CDR1 LGHNA and CDR2 YNFKEQ. In nucleotides, the CDR3 is TGTGCCAGCAGCCAAGACCAGAACCTCTACAATGAGCAGTTCTTC. This gives the protein CASSQDQNLYNEQFF.